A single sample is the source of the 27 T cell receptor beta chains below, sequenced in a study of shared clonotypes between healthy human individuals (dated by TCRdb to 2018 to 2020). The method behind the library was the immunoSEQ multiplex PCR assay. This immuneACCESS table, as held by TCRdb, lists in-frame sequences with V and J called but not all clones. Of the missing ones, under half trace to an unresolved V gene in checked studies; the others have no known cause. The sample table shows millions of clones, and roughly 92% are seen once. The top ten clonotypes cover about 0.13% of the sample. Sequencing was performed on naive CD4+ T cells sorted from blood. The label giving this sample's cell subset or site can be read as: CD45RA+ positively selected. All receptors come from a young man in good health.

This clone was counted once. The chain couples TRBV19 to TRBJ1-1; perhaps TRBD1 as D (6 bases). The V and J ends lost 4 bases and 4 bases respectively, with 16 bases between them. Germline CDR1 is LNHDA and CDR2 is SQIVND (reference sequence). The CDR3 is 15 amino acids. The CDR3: CASSKGSRGATEAFF. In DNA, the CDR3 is TGTGCCAGTAGTAAAGGGTCCAGGGGAGCCACTGAAGCTTTCTTT.

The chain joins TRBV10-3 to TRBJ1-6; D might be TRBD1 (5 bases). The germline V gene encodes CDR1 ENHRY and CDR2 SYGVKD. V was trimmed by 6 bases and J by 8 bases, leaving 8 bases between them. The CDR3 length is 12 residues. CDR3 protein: CAIRETDSPLHF. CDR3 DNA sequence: TGTGCCATCAGGGAGACAGATTCACCCCTCCACTTT.

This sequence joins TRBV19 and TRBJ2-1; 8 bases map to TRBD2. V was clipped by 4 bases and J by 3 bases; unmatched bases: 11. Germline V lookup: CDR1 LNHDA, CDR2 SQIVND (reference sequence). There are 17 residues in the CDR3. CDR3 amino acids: CASSTAGGSVIYNEQFF. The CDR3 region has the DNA TGTGCCAGTAGTACGGCGGGGGGCTCAGTAATCTACAATGAGCAGTTCTTC.

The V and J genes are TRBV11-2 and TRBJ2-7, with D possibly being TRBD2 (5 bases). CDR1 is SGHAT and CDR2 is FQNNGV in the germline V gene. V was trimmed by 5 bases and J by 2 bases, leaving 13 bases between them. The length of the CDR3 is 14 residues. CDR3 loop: CASSIRSGPYEQYF. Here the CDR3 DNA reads TGTGCCAGCAGCATAAGGAGCGGCCCCTACGAGCAGTACTTC.

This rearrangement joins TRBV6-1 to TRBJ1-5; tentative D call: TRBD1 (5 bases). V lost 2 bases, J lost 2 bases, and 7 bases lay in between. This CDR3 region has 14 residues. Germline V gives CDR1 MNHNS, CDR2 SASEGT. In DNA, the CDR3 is TGTGCCAGCAGTGAAATGACAGGCAATCAGCCCCAGCATTTT. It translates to CASSEMTGNQPQHF.

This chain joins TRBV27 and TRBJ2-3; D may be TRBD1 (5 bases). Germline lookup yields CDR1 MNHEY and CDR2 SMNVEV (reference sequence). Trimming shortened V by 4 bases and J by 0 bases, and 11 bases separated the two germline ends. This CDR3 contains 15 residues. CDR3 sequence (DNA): TGTGCCAGCAGTTCCCGACAGACAAGCACAGATACGCAGTATTTT. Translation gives CASSSRQTSTDTQYF.

The CDR3 region is CASSEGRAPYEQYF. DNA of the CDR3: TGTGCCAGCAGTGAGGGTAGGGCCCCCTACGAGCAGTACTTC. V gene TRBV2 combines with J gene TRBJ2-7; D is undetermined. V was pared by 3 bases and J by 2 bases, with 11 bases between. CDR1 and CDR2 from the germline V gene are SNHLY and FYNNEI. This CDR3 is built from 14 residues.

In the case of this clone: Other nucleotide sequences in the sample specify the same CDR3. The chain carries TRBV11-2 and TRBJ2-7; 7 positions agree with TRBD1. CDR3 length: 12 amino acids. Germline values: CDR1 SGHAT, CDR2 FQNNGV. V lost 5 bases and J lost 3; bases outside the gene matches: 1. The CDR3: CASSRTGYEQYF. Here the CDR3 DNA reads TGTGCCAGCAGCCGGACAGGCTACGAGCAGTACTTC.

CDR3 protein: CASSFPGQPNYGYTF. CDR3 nucleotides: TGTGCCAGCAGCTTTCCGGGACAGCCTAACTATGGCTACACCTTC. V usage is TRBV7-9 and J usage is TRBJ1-2; 7 bases match TRBD1. There are 15 residues in the CDR3. Losses at the gene ends were 3 bases for V and 0 bases for J; bases not matched to a gene: 4. Germline CDR1 and CDR2: SEHNR and FQNEAQ (reference sequence). Full variable domain (missing parts from reference TRBV7-9 and TRBJ1-2): DTGVSQNPRHKITKRGQNVTFRCDPISEHNRLYWYRQTLGQGPEFLTYFQNEAQLEKSRLLSDRFSAERPKGSFSTLEIQRTEQGDSAMYLCASSFPGQPNYGYTFGSGTRLTVV.

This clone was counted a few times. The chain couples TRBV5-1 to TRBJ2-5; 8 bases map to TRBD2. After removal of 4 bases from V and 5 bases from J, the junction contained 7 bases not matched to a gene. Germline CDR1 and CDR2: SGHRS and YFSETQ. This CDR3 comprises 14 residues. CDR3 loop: CASSNPGGPETQYF. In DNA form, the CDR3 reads TGCGCCAGCAGCAACCCGGGGGGGCCGGAGACCCAGTACTTC.

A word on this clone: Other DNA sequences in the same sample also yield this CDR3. This CDR3 reads CASSYSGGAETQYF. CDR3 bases: TGTGCCAGCAGCTATAGCGGGGGGGCAGAGACCCAGTACTTC. The chain has TRBV6-6 and TRBJ2-5; 11 bases agree with TRBD2. Germline V lookup: CDR1 MNHNY, CDR2 SVGAGI (reference sequence). With 6 bases clipped from V and 4 bases from J, the junction kept 4 bases outside the gene matches. The CDR3 length is 14 residues.

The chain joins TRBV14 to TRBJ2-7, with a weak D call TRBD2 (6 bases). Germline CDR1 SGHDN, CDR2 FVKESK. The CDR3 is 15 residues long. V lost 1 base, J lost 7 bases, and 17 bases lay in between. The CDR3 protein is CASSQVAAWGGEQYF. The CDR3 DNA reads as TGTGCCAGCAGCCAAGTGGCAGCATGGGGAGGAGAGCAGTACTTC.

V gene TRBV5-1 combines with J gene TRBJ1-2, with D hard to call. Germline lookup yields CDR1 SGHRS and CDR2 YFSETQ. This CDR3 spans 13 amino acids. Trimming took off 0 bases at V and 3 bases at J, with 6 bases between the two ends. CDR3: CASSLVQYYGYTF. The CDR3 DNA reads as TGCGCCAGCAGCTTGGTACAGTACTATGGCTACACCTTC.

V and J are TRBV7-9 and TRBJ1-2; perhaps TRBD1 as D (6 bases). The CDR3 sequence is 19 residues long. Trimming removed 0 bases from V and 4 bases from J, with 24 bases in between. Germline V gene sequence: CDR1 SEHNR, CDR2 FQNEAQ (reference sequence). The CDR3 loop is CASSLARSRPGRDIYGYTF. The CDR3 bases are TGTGCCAGCAGCTTAGCGAGGTCGCGGCCGGGACGGGACATCTATGGCTACACCTTC.

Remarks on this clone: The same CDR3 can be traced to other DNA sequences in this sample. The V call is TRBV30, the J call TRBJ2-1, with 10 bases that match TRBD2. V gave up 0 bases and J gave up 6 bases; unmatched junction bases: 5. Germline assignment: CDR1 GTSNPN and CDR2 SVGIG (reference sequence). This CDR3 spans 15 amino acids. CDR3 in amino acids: CAWSVGLAGANEQFF. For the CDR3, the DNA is TGTGCCTGGAGTGTAGGCCTAGCGGGAGCCAATGAGCAGTTCTTC.

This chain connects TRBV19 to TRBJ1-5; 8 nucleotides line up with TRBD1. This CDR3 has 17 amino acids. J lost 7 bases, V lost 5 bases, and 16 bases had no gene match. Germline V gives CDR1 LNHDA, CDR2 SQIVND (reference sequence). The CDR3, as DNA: TGTGCCAGTAGTCCCTCGCGGGGAGACAGGGGTTACCAGCCCCAGCATTTT. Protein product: CASSPSRGDRGYQPQHF.

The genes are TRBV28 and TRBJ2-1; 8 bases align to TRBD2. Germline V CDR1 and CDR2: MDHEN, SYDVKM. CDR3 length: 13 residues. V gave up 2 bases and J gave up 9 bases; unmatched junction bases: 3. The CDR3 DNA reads TGTGCCAGCAGTTTAAACGGGGGGGCTGAGCAGTTCTTC. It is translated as CASSLNGGAEQFF. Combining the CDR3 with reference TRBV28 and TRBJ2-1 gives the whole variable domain DVKVTQSSRYLVKRTGEKVFLECVQDMDHENMFWYRQDPGLGLRLIYFSYDVKMKEKGDIPEGYSVSREKKERFSLILESASTNQTSMYLCASSLNGGAEQFFGPGTRLTVL.

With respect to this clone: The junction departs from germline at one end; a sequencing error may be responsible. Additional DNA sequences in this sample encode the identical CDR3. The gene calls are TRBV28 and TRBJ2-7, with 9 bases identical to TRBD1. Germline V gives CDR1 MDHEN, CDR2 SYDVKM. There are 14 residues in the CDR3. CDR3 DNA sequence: TGTGCCAGCAGTCCTGGATGGACAGGGGACGAACAGTACTTC. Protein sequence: CASSPGWTGDEQYF.

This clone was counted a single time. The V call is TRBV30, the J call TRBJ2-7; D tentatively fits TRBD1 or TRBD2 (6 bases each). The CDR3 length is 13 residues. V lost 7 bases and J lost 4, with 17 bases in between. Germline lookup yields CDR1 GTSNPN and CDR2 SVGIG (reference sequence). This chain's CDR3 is CASKGGFGYEQYF. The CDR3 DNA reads TGTGCCTCCAAGGGGGGATTCGGGTACGAGCAGTACTTC.

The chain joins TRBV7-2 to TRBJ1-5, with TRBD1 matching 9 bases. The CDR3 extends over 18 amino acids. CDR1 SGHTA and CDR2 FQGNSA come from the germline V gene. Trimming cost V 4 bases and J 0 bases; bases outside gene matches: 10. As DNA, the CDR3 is TGTGCCAGCAGCTCAGGGACAGGGAGCGGAGCTAGCAATCAGCCCCAGCATTTT. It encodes CASSSGTGSGASNQPQHF.

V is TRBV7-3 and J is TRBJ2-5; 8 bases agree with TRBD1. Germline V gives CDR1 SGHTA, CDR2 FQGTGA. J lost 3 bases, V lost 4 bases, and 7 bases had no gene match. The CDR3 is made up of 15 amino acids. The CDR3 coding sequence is TGTGCCAGCAGCTCAGGGGGCAGAAACGAAGAGACCCAGTACTTC. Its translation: CASSSGGRNEETQYF. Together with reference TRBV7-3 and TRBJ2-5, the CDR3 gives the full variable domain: GAGVSQTPSNKVTEKGKYVELRCDPISGHTALYWYRQSLGQGPEFLIYFQGTGAADDSGLPNDRFFAVRPEGSVSTLKIQRTERGDSAVYLCASSSGGRNEETQYFGPGTRLLVL.

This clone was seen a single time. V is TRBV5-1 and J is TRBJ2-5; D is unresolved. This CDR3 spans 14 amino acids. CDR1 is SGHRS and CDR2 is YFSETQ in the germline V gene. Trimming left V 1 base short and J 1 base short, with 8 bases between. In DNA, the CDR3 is TGCGCCAGCAGCTTGAAATGGGGCCAAGAGACCCAGTACTTC. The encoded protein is CASSLKWGQETQYF.

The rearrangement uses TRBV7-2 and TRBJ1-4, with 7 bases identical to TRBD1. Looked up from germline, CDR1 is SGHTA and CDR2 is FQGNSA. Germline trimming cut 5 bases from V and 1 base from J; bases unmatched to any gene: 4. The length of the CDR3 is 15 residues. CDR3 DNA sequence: TGTGCCAGCAGCCAACAGGGGAGAACTAATGAAAAACTGTTTTTT. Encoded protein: CASSQQGRTNEKLFF.

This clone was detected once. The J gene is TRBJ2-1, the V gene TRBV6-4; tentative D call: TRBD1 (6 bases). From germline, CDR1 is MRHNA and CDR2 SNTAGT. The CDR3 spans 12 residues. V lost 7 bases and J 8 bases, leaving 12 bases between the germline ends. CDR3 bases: TGTGCCAGCACTCGAAAGGGGGATGAGCAGTTCTTC. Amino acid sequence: CASTRKGDEQFF.

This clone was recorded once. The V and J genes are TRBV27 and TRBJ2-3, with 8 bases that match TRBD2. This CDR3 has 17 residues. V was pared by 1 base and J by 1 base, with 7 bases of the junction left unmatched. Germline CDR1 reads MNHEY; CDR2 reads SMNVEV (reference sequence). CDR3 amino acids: CASSLFSGSGGTDTQYF. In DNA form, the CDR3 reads TGTGCCAGCAGTTTATTTTCTGGTAGCGGGGGCACAGATACGCAGTATTTT.

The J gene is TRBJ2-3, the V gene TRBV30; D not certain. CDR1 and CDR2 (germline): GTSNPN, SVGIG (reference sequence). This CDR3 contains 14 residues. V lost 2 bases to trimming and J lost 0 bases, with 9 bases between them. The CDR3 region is CAWSTGKSTDTQYF. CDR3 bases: TGTGCCTGGAGTACGGGTAAAAGCACAGATACGCAGTATTTT.

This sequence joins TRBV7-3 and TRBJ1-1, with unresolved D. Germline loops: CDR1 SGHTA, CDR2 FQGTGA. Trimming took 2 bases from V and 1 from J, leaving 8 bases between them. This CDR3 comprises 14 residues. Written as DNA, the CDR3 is TGTGCCAGCAGCTTACAGGACCGGAACACTGAAGCTTTCTTT. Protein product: CASSLQDRNTEAFF.